This T cell receptor (beta chain) was found in a study of blood T cell repertoires in COVID-19. Study information: Collection of acute and convalescent COVID-19 samples took place in the United States, Italy and Spain.

Original processing notes: Amplification from reference gene primers served as the basis for estimated nucleated cell counts. Sequencing was performed with immunoSEQ multiplex PCR; in TCRdb, only in-frame clones are kept and a portion is missing. V and J calls and clone size are those listed in that table; D and trimming were worked out from the DNA. Of about 260,000 clones in the sample, 65% to 85% were seen once. The V segment lost 8 bases and the J segment 5 bases; nucleotides outside the gene matches: 8. The CDR3 runs 13 residues. CDR1 and CDR2 from the germline V gene are MNHEY and SVGAGI. This chain joins TRBV6-5 and TRBJ1-2; 7 bases agree with TRBD1. What was sequenced was peripheral blood. The sequence was collected from a woman aged 40 to 50 who had recovered from COVID-19. This CDR3 reads CASYGDRAYGYTF. CDR3 in DNA: TGTGCCAGCTATGGTGACAGGGCGTATGGCTACACCTTC.